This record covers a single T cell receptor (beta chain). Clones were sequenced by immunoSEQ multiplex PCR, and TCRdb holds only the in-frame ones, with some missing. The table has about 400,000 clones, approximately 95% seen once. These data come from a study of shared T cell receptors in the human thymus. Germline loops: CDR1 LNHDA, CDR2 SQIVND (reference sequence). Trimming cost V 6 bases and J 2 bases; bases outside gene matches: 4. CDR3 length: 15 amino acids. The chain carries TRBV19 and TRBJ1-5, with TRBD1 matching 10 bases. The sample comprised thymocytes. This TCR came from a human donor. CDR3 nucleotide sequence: TGTGCCAGTAGGAAGGGGACAGGGGGCAATCAGCCCCAGCATTTT. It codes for CASRKGTGGNQPQHF.